Listed below are T cell receptor beta chains from one sample, sequenced in a study of cytomegalovirus exposure and HLA in healthy donors. Method: immunoSEQ multiplex PCR; TCRdb's copy keeps in-frame clones and lacks some. The sample consists of some 170,000 clones, around nine tenths of them appearing once. Sequencing was performed on PBMCs. These receptors all stem from a man aged 25 to 45 in good health and CMV-seropositive. CDR3s include the opening cysteine and the closing phenylalanine or tryptophan. D genes are given only for firm matches. The listing skips clone size in some rows; elsewhere it reads once, few, many or a size class.

abundance,v_gene,j_gene,d_gene,CDR3aa,CDR3nt
many,TRBV28,TRBJ2-7,NA,CASLTRTYEQYF,TGTGCCAGCTTGACCAGAACCTACGAGCAGTACTTC
NA,TRBV6-5,TRBJ1-1,NA,CASEPRGGPNTEAFF,TGTGCCAGCGAACCTAGGGGGGGCCCAAACACTGAAGCTTTCTTT
NA,TRBV13,TRBJ2-1,TRBD1,CASSHTGTGYNEQFF,TGTGCCAGCAGCCATACCGGGACAGGGTACAATGAGCAGTTCTTC
NA,TRBV15,TRBJ2-5,NA,CATSRDREGETQYF,TGTGCCACCAGCAGAGATCGCGAGGGGGAGACCCAGTACTTC
NA,TRBV29-1,TRBJ1-4,TRBD1,CSARDSANEKLFF,TGCAGCGCAAGGGACAGCGCTAATGAAAAACTGTTTTTT
NA,TRBV29-1,TRBJ1-1,NA,CSVARGGRDTEAFF,TGCAGCGTTGCAAGGGGGGGACGAGACACTGAAGCTTTCTTT
NA,TRBV5-6,TRBJ2-7,TRBD2,CASSLAGGPHEQYF,TGTGCCAGCAGCTTAGCGGGAGGGCCCCACGAGCAGTACTTC
NA,TRBV9,TRBJ1-1,NA,CASSVEGDNTEAFF,TGTGCCAGCAGCGTAGAAGGGGACAACACTGAAGCTTTCTTT
NA,TRBV2,TRBJ2-3,NA,CASGSMRLGTDTQYF,TGTGCCAGCGGTAGTATGAGACTAGGCACAGATACGCAGTATTTT
NA,TRBV6-5,TRBJ1-1,TRBD1,CASREPMGQPEAFF,TGTGCCAGCCGAGAACCAATGGGACAGCCTGAAGCTTTCTTT
once,TRBV27,TRBJ2-7,TRBD2,CASSLVGTSNFLEQYF,TGTGCCAGCAGTCTGGTTGGGACTAGCAATTTTCTCGAGCAGTACTTC
NA,TRBV5-1,TRBJ1-1,TRBD1,CASSGGQGLNTEAFF,TGCGCCAGCAGCGGTGGACAGGGACTTAACACTGAAGCTTTCTTT
NA,TRBV9,TRBJ2-5,TRBD2,CASTPRAGGPEETQYF,TGTGCCAGCACCCCGCGGGCGGGAGGGCCGGAAGAGACCCAGTACTTC
NA,TRBV18,TRBJ2-3,TRBD1,CASSPGQGIGTDTQYF,TGTGCCAGCTCACCAGGACAGGGGATAGGTACAGATACGCAGTATTTT
NA,TRBV7-3,TRBJ2-3,TRBD2,CASSPPTTSGEVYF,TGTGCCAGCAGCCCACCGACGACTAGCGGGGAAGTGTATTTT
NA,TRBV27,TRBJ2-7,NA,CASSLTSPGGSYEQYF,TGTGCCAGCAGTCTCACCTCGCCCGGCGGGTCCTACGAGCAGTACTTC
NA,TRBV7-7,TRBJ2-2,TRBD1,CASSLRTGRGGELFF,TGTGCTAGCAGCTTGAGGACAGGGCGAGGCGGGGAGCTGTTTTTT
NA,TRBV6-1,TRBJ1-2,TRBD1,CASSGTGANYGYTF,TGTGCCAGCAGTGGTACAGGGGCTAACTATGGCTACACCTTC
NA,TRBV5-1,TRBJ2-1,NA,CASSLAPPGPTPKQFF,TGCGCCAGCAGCTTGGCACCACCGGGACCAACGCCTAAGCAGTTCTTC
NA,TRBV5-6,TRBJ2-5,NA,CASSLVPGETQYF,TGTGCCAGCAGCTTGGTTCCGGGGGAGACCCAGTACTTC
NA,TRBV5-4,TRBJ2-7,TRBD1,CASSFRDSSNDEQYF,TGTGCCAGCAGCTTTCGGGACAGTAGTAACGACGAGCAGTACTTC
NA,TRBV30,TRBJ1-5,NA,CAWSSIKAGPSNQPQHF,TGTGCCTGGAGCTCCATAAAAGCGGGTCCTAGCAATCAGCCCCAGCATTTT
NA,TRBV6-6,TRBJ2-1,NA,CASRANEQFF,TGTGCCAGCAGAGCCAATGAGCAGTTCTTC
NA,TRBV5-8,TRBJ2-3,TRBD1,CASSLRDSYYTDTQYF,TGTGCCAGCAGCTTGCGGGACAGCTATTACACAGATACGCAGTATTTT
NA,TRBV7-9,TRBJ2-7,TRBD2,CASSLATSGTSVYF,TGTGCCAGCAGCTTAGCAACCTCCGGGACTAGCGTGTACTTC
NA,TRBV28,TRBJ1-2,NA,CASSLGGSANYGYTF,TGTGCCAGCAGTTTGGGGGGCAGCGCTAACTATGGCTACACCTTC
NA,TRBV7-6,TRBJ2-2,TRBD2,CASRERGGPGELFF,TGTGCCAGCAGGGAGCGGGGGGGCCCCGGGGAGCTGTTTTTT
NA,TRBV7-2,TRBJ2-3,TRBD1,CASSLEGTGAPDTQYF,TGTGCCAGCAGCTTAGAAGGGACAGGGGCTCCAGATACGCAGTATTTT
NA,TRBV29-1,TRBJ2-3,TRBD1,CSVEELQGATDTQYF,TGCAGCGTTGAGGAGCTCCAGGGGGCCACAGATACGCAGTATTTT
NA,TRBV14,TRBJ2-6,TRBD1,CASSPGQGWLGNVLTF,TGTGCCAGCAGCCCGGGACAGGGGTGGTTGGGCAACGTCCTGACTTTC
NA,TRBV18,TRBJ2-1,NA,CASSPDFAEQFF,TGTGCCAGCTCACCGGACTTCGCTGAGCAGTTCTTC
few,TRBV10-2,TRBJ2-7,TRBD2,CASTGLAGGHPFYEQYF,TGCGCCAGCACCGGACTAGCGGGGGGGCATCCTTTCTACGAGCAGTACTTC
NA,TRBV7-7,TRBJ2-5,TRBD1,CASSSGQQETQYF,TGTGCTAGCAGCTCGGGACAGCAAGAGACCCAGTACTTC
NA,TRBV7-9,TRBJ1-2,NA,CASSPTLGDGEANYGYTF,TGTGCCAGCAGCCCTACCCTAGGCGACGGGGAGGCTAACTATGGCTACACCTTC
NA,TRBV5-4,TRBJ2-1,NA,CASSVGSLGAGEQFF,TGTGCCAGCAGCGTCGGATCCCTAGGGGCTGGAGAGCAGTTCTTC
NA,TRBV5-1,TRBJ1-1,NA,CASTPTVNTEAFF,TGCGCCAGCACCCCCACGGTGAACACTGAAGCTTTCTTT
NA,TRBV6-5,TRBJ2-7,TRBD2,CAVWGGERGRYEQYF,TGTGCCGTCTGGGGGGGTGAGCGGGGACGGTACGAGCAGTACTTC
NA,TRBV18,TRBJ1-2,NA,CASSPGQANYGYTF,TGTGCCAGCTCACCAGGTCAGGCTAACTATGGCTACACCTTC